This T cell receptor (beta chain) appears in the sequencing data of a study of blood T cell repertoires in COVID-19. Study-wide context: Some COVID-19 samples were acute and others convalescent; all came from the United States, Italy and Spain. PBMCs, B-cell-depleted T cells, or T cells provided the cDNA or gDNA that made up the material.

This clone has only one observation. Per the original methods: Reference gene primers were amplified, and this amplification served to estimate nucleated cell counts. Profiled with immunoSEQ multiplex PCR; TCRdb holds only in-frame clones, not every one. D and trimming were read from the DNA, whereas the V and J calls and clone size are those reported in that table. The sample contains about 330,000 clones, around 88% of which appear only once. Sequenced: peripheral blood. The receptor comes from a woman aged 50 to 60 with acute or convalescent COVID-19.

Here the CDR3 DNA reads TGTGCCACCAGTGATTTTGGCAGCGAAGGCAATGAGCAGTTCTTC. Translation gives CATSDFGSEGNEQFF. The V call is TRBV24-1, the J call TRBJ2-1; D gene uncertain. V was cut by 1 base and J by 6 bases, with 12 bases left in between. CDR3 length: 15 residues. CDR1 is KGHDR, CDR2 SFDVKD, per germline.